These 30 T cell receptor beta chains share one sample of origin, sequenced in a study of early T cells in non-severe SARS-CoV-2 infection (dated by TCRdb to the early 2020s). Libraries were made using 5' RACE. TCRdb lists the instrument as NextSeq 500. TCRdb cleaned the public reads at Q25 with fastp, built clones with MiXCR and kept in-frame beta chains. Rows matching on CDR3 protein sequence are summarized as one entry with the most common DNA and genes. Recorded for this sample are some 82,000 distinct CDR3 sequences; 5% to 7% of them occurred a single time. The ten largest clones represent less than 9.5% of the sample. Input material: whole blood. The receptor source for this set is an adult who was a healthcare worker with PCR-confirmed SARS-CoV-2 infection or an uninfected control (not recorded which).

This clonotype turned up a few times. V and J are TRBV20-1 and TRBJ2-7, with D maybe TRBD1 (6 bases). Trimming removed 1 base from V and 0 bases from J, with 25 bases in between. This CDR3 has 19 amino acids. Germline CDR1 and CDR2: DFQATT and SNEGSKA (reference sequence). CDR3: CSARALRDTGPGNSYEQYF. The CDR3, as DNA: TGCAGTGCTAGAGCCCTACGGGACACTGGACCCGGAAACTCCTACGAGCAGTACTTC.

The V and J genes are TRBV4-1 and TRBJ2-4; TRBD2 is a possible D gene (6 bases). The CDR3 is 16 amino acids. Between the trimmed V and J ends, which lost 0 bases and 3 bases, there was a span of 12 bases. Germline-derived CDR1 and CDR2 are MGHRA and YSYEKL. Here the CDR3 DNA reads TGCGCCAGCAGCCAAGATCCCTTGGGGGGCAAAAACATTCAGTACTTC. It yields the protein CASSQDPLGGKNIQYF.

J is TRBJ2-2 and V is TRBV7-8, with 7 positions matching TRBD1. Germline V lookup: CDR1 SGHVS, CDR2 FQNEAQ. With V trimmed by 5 bases and J by 1 base, 4 bases remained unmatched. CDR3 length equals 15 residues. The CDR3 sequence is CASSTRTGNTGELFF. CDR3 sequence (DNA): TGTGCCAGCAGCACGCGGACAGGGAACACCGGGGAGCTGTTTTTT.

The chain recombines TRBV20-1 with TRBJ2-7, with 8 nucleotides matching TRBD1. Germline trimming cut 1 base from V and 6 bases from J; bases unmatched to any gene: 2. In germline, CDR1 is DFQATT, CDR2 SNEGSKA (reference sequence). The CDR3 contains 12 residues. The CDR3 DNA reads as TGCAGTGCTAGAGTACAGGGGGGCGAGCAGTACTTC. It is translated as CSARVQGGEQYF.

A few counts support this clonotype. The chain has TRBV2 and TRBJ2-7; D gene ambiguous. The V gene lost 4 bases and the J gene lost 1 base, with 5 bases spanning the gap. This CDR3 is 12 amino acids long. CDR1 and CDR2 from the germline V gene are SNHLY and FYNNEI. The chain's CDR3 is CASSVVSYEQYF. The CDR3, as DNA: TGTGCCAGCAGTGTTGTATCCTACGAGCAGTACTTC.

This clonotype has ten or more counts. The V gene is TRBV27, the J gene TRBJ2-2, with 14 positions matching TRBD2. The germline V gene encodes CDR1 MNHEY and CDR2 SMNVEV (reference sequence). The length of the CDR3 is 20 residues. V lost 5 bases, J lost 2 bases, and 13 bases stayed unmatched. The CDR3 DNA reads as TGTGCCAGCAGTCCGCGAGGGGGACTAGCGGGGGAGAAAAACACCGGGGAGCTGTTTTTT. This codes for CASSPRGGLAGEKNTGELFF.

In this sample, this clonotype turned up a few times. The chain uses TRBV7-9 and TRBJ1-5; 9 nucleotides line up with TRBD1. V lost 5 bases to trimming and J lost 1 base; unmatched junction nucleotides: 9. The CDR3 length is 17 residues. Per the germline V gene, CDR1 is SEHNR and CDR2 is FQNEAQ (reference sequence). CDR3 sequence: CASSRGTGRRSNQPQHF. The CDR3 DNA is TGTGCCAGCAGCCGAGGGACAGGGAGAAGGAGCAATCAGCCCCAGCATTTT.

The V gene is TRBV6-5, the J gene TRBJ2-7; 11 nucleotides align to TRBD2. CDR3 length equals 16 residues. V lost 6 bases, J lost 2 bases, and 9 bases stayed unmatched. Germline V CDR1 and CDR2: MNHEY, SVGAGI. The CDR3, as DNA: TGTGCCAGCAGACAGATAGCGGGGGGGAGGACCTACGAGCAGTACTTC. Translating gives CASRQIAGGRTYEQYF.

The chain employs TRBV28 and TRBJ1-2; TRBD1 might be the D (6 bases). The V and J ends lost 6 bases and 3 bases respectively, with 20 bases between them. The germline CDR1 and CDR2 sequences are MDHEN and SYDVKM. The CDR3 runs to 16 residues. This chain's CDR3 is CASRRQGQSRDYGYTF. As DNA, the CDR3 is TGTGCCAGCAGACGCCAAGGACAGTCTAGGGACTATGGCTACACCTTC.

The sample holds a few counts of this clonotype. This chain links TRBV10-1 with TRBJ2-2; 8 bases map to TRBD2. Germline values: CDR1 WNHNN, CDR2 SYGVQD (reference sequence). The junction had 6 bases not matched to a gene; V was cut back by 5 bases and J by 7 bases. CDR3 length: 14 amino acids. CDR3 nucleotides: TGCGCCAGCAGTACTAGCGGCCGTTTCGGGGAGCTGTTTTTT. Protein product: CASSTSGRFGELFF.

In its sample, this clonotype was seen a few times. The chain combines TRBV12-3 or TRBV12-4 with TRBJ2-7; 8 bases match TRBD2. The V gene end was trimmed by 1 base and the J gene end by 5 bases; junction bases not matched to a gene: 4. The CDR3 loop spans 14 amino acids. Here the CDR3 reads CASSLEREQDEQYF. The CDR3 bases are TGTGCCAGCAGTTTAGAGCGGGAGCAGGACGAGCAGTACTTC.

This clonotype was picked up a small number of times. This chain connects TRBV25-1 to TRBJ2-5; 9 bases are a match to TRBD2. Germline values: CDR1 MGHDK, CDR2 SYGVNS. V was pared by 1 base and J by 4 bases, with 7 bases of the junction left unmatched. The CDR3 contains 16 residues. This CDR3 is CASSESTSGRRETQYF. The CDR3 DNA reads as TGTGCCAGCAGTGAATCGACTAGCGGAAGGCGAGAGACCCAGTACTTC. Full variable domain (outside the CDR3, taken from reference TRBV25-1 and TRBJ2-5): EADIYQTPRYLVIGTGKKITLECSQTMGHDKMYWYQQDPGMELHLIHYSYGVNSTEKGDLSSESTVSRIRTEHFPLTLESARPSHTSQYLCASSESTSGRRETQYFGPGTRLLVL.

The chain combines TRBV7-9 with TRBJ1-4, with TRBD1 identical over 7 bases. The CDR3 runs to 15 residues. In germline, CDR1 is SEHNR, CDR2 FQNEAQ (reference sequence). V lost 2 bases and J lost 7; bases outside the gene matches: 7. This CDR3 is CASSLTGAGSEKLFF. The CDR3 DNA follows: TGTGCCAGCAGCTTAACAGGGGCGGGTAGTGAAAAACTGTTTTTT.

This clonotype was seen at least ten times. The V call is TRBV5-6, the J call TRBJ2-7; the match to TRBD1 covers 7 bases. Trimming removed 4 bases from V and 0 bases from J; junction bases left unmatched: 10. There are 16 residues in the CDR3. The germline V gene has CDR1 SGHDT and CDR2 YYEEEE. CDR3 sequence: CASSIPPGTASYEQYF. The DNA of the CDR3 is TGTGCCAGCAGCATCCCCCCCGGGACAGCCTCCTACGAGCAGTACTTC.

This clonotype occurred many times. CDR3 bases: TGTGCCAGCAGTCCGGGACTAGCGGGATATGAGCAGTTCTTC. Its protein is CASSPGLAGYEQFF. The gene calls are TRBV4-2 and TRBJ2-1; TRBD2 matches at 13 bases. With 6 bases clipped from V and 8 bases from J, the junction kept 4 bases outside the gene matches. The CDR3 is 14 amino acids. Germline V gene sequence: CDR1 LGHNA, CDR2 YNFKEQ.

This clonotype was detected ten times or more. The chain has TRBV14 and TRBJ2-1, with 9 nucleotides matching TRBD2. With V trimmed by 4 bases and J by 0 bases, 4 bases remained unmatched. The CDR3 runs 16 residues. Germline CDR1 and CDR2: SGHDN and FVKESK. The CDR3 DNA is TGTGCCAGCAGCCCGACTAGCGGATCCTCCTACAATGAGCAGTTCTTC. Protein sequence: CASSPTSGSSYNEQFF. Full variable domain (missing parts from reference TRBV14 and TRBJ2-1): EAGVTQFPSHSVIEKGQTVTLRCDPISGHDNLYWYRRVMGKEIKFLLHFVKESKQDESGMPNNRFLAERTGGTYSTLKVQPAELEDSGVYFCASSPTSGSSYNEQFFGPGTRLTVL.

The V call is TRBV12-3 or TRBV12-4, the J call TRBJ2-4; 9 nucleotides agree with TRBD2. J was trimmed by 5 bases and V by 5 bases; bases with no gene match: 10. The CDR3 sequence is 16 residues long. CDR3 region: CASSPEGRGGQNIQYF. CDR3 bases: TGTGCCAGCAGTCCAGAAGGGCGGGGGGGCCAAAACATTCAGTACTTC.

The genes are TRBV20-1 and TRBJ1-2; 7 nucleotides align to TRBD1. Germline CDR1 DFQATT, CDR2 SNEGSKA (reference sequence). The V segment lost 6 bases and the J segment 4 bases; nucleotides outside the gene matches: 5. The CDR3 runs to 12 residues. For the CDR3, the DNA is TGCAGTGCAAGACAGGGTCTCTATGGCTACACCTTC. This codes for CSARQGLYGYTF.

This clonotype was found a few times. V usage is TRBV18 and J usage is TRBJ1-5; TRBD1 aligns across 9 bases. The ends lost 5 bases at V and 5 bases at J; junction bases unmatched: 4. The CDR3 length is 14 residues. Germline V CDR1 and CDR2: KGHSH, LQKENI. The chain's CDR3 is CASSSRTGDQPQHF. The CDR3 bases are TGTGCCAGCTCAAGTAGGACAGGGGATCAGCCCCAGCATTTT.

The chain employs TRBV5-4 and TRBJ2-2, with D possibly being TRBD1 or TRBD2 (5 bases each). V was trimmed by 4 bases and J by 1 base, leaving 11 bases between them. This CDR3 is built from 15 residues. The germline V gene has CDR1 SGHNT and CDR2 YYREEE (reference sequence). Here the CDR3 reads CASSQGGQNTGELFF. CDR3 sequence (DNA): TGTGCCAGCAGCCAGGGCGGGCAGAACACCGGGGAGCTGTTTTTT.

This clonotype was found a few times. The chain is built from TRBV7-6 and TRBJ1-6; D ambiguous. Germline V gene data show CDR1 as SGHVS and CDR2 as FNYEAQ. V lost 5 bases and J lost 10, with 12 bases in between. The CDR3 is 13 residues long. The CDR3 loop is CASSAKSDSPLHF. Here the CDR3 DNA reads TGTGCCAGCAGCGCCAAATCAGACTCACCCCTCCACTTT.

This clonotype was detected ten times or more. The chain employs TRBV10-3 and TRBJ1-5; D is unresolved. The CDR3 extends over 15 amino acids. Trimming removed 2 bases at V and 6 bases at J, with 14 bases between. In germline, CDR1 is ENHRY, CDR2 SYGVKD. DNA for the CDR3: TGTGCCATCAGTGAGCGGACCTTGGGTGGTCAGCCCCAGCATTTT. This sequence encodes CAISERTLGGQPQHF.

This clonotype has just a few counts. The chain recombines TRBV20-1 with TRBJ2-7; D remains unclear. The CDR3 contains 11 residues. Germline loops: CDR1 DFQATT, CDR2 SNEGSKA (reference sequence). The V end was cut by 5 bases, the J end by 6 bases, with 11 bases between. In DNA, the CDR3 is TGCAGTGCTGAGTCCCCTCGCGAGCAGTACTTC. Translation: CSAESPREQYF.

This clonotype was counted only a few times. The rearrangement uses TRBV12-3 or TRBV12-4 and TRBJ2-1; 11 positions agree with TRBD1. The CDR3 spans 16 residues. J lost 3 bases, V lost 3 bases, and 4 bases had no gene match. CDR3: CASSFRGQGGYNEQFF. DNA for the CDR3: TGTGCCAGCAGTTTCCGGGGACAGGGGGGCTACAATGAGCAGTTCTTC.

This clonotype came up a few times. At one boundary the junction diverges from the germline segment, which might be a read error. The V and J genes are TRBV5-1 and TRBJ2-7; TRBD1 aligns across 11 bases. The CDR3 runs to 12 residues. Germline V gives CDR1 SGHRS, CDR2 YFSETQ. The CDR3 reads CASSVGDRGFSF. CDR3 DNA: TGCGCCAGCAGCGTCGGGGACAGGGGGTTTTCCTTC. The complete variable domain, with remaining parts taken from reference TRBV5-1 and TRBJ2-7, reads KAGVTQTPRYLIKTRGQQVTLSCSPISGHRSVSWYQQTPGQGLQFLFEYFSETQRNKGNFPGRFSGRQFSNSRSEMNVSTLELGDSALYLCASSVGDRGFSFGPGTRLTVT.

This clonotype was found many times. The chain joins TRBV20-1 to TRBJ2-3, with 9 bases lining up with TRBD1. V was clipped by 4 bases and J by 0 bases; unmatched bases: 5. The CDR3 runs 15 residues. CDR1 and CDR2 (germline): DFQATT, SNEGSKA (reference sequence). CDR3 loop: CSATDRGRSTDTQYF. Written as DNA, the CDR3 is TGCAGTGCTACAGACAGGGGGAGAAGCACAGATACGCAGTATTTT.

This clonotype was seen repeatedly, ten times or more. The chain combines TRBV20-1 with TRBJ2-7; no clear D gene. The V end lost 6 bases, the J end lost 3 bases, and 12 bases lay between the germline ends. This CDR3 has 12 residues. Germline V gene lookup returns CDR1 DFQATT and CDR2 SNEGSKA (reference sequence). As DNA, the CDR3 is TGCAGTGCCGAAGTGTCCCTCTACGAGCAGTACTTC. As protein: CSAEVSLYEQYF.

This clonotype came up many times. The CDR3 nucleotides are TGTGCCAGCAGTGAAACTGGGGGGGGCCAGCCCCAGCATTTT. Residues: CASSETGGGQPQHF. This chain links TRBV2 with TRBJ1-5; D possibly corresponds to TRBD1 (6 bases). Trimming pared 2 bases from V and 7 bases from J, leaving 12 bases between. CDR3 length equals 14 residues. CDR1 SNHLY and CDR2 FYNNEI come from the germline V gene.

This clonotype was seen ten or more times. The V gene is TRBV28, the J gene TRBJ1-4; D remains ambiguous. Trimming removed 2 bases from V and 4 bases from J, with 14 bases in between. The CDR3 length is 16 residues. Per the germline V gene, CDR1 is MDHEN and CDR2 is SYDVKM. The CDR3 sequence is CASSLDPFFFNEKLFF. DNA for the CDR3: TGTGCCAGCAGTTTAGACCCATTCTTTTTTAATGAAAAACTGTTTTTT.

This clonotype was seen many times. The J gene is TRBJ2-1, the V gene TRBV20-1, with 9 bases identical to TRBD2. V lost 6 bases to trimming and J lost 2 bases; unmatched junction nucleotides: 11. The length of the CDR3 is 16 residues. The V gene's germline CDR1 is DFQATT and CDR2 SNEGSKA (reference sequence). The chain's CDR3 is CSARFGGRAAYNEQFF. The CDR3 DNA reads TGCAGTGCCCGGTTCGGCGGGAGGGCCGCCTACAATGAGCAGTTCTTC.